This passage covers 8 T cell receptor beta chains from one sample sequenced in a study of CD8 T cells in ankylosing spondylitis. TCRdb ran MiXCR on the 5' RACE reads and lists one entry per CDR3 protein. Of 200,000 to 300,000 distinct CDR3 sequences listed, around 25% are singletons. The sample taken for sequencing was blood, either unsorted or a sorted T cell fraction (not recorded which). The receptor set was obtained from a male donor with ankylosing spondylitis or in good health (not recorded which).

The chain combines TRBV20-1 with TRBJ2-2; 14 bases align to TRBD2. The V segment lost 5 bases and the J segment 9 bases; nucleotides outside the gene matches: 2. Germline assignment: CDR1 DFQATT and CDR2 SNEGSKA (reference sequence). The CDR3 length is 13 residues. CDR3: CSAGTSGGRELFF. The CDR3 nucleotides read TGCAGTGCTGGGACTAGCGGGGGAAGGGAGCTGTTTTTT.

This clonotype has more than one count but fewer than ten. The gene calls are TRBV6-1 and TRBJ2-6, with 11 bases lining up with TRBD2. In germline, CDR1 is MNHNS, CDR2 SASEGT. This CDR3 has 19 residues. J lost 0 bases, V lost 6 bases, and 10 bases had no gene match. The CDR3 sequence: CASSPSSGGPSSGANVLTF. The CDR3 coding sequence is TGTGCCAGCAGCCCTTCTAGCGGGGGGCCCTCCTCTGGGGCCAACGTCCTGACTTTC.

This clonotype was seen at least ten times. The chain joins TRBV7-8 to TRBJ2-3, with 7 bases aligning to TRBD2. Per the germline V gene, CDR1 is SGHVS and CDR2 is FQNEAQ. The CDR3 extends over 17 amino acids. Trimming took 5 bases from V and 0 from J; bases not matched to a gene: 11. Written as DNA, the CDR3 is TGTGCCAGCAGCAGGTCCGGGCTAGCGGAAAGCACAGATACGCAGTATTTT. Protein product: CASSRSGLAESTDTQYF.

The rearrangement links TRBV28 to TRBJ1-2; 7 nucleotides match TRBD1. Trimming cost V 8 bases and J 3 bases; bases outside gene matches: 6. Germline V gene sequence: CDR1 MDHEN, CDR2 SYDVKM. The CDR3 totals 13 residues. Here the CDR3 reads CASAGQRYYGYTF. In DNA, the CDR3 is TGTGCCAGCGCGGGACAGCGATACTATGGCTACACCTTC.

The chain uses TRBV12-3 or TRBV12-4 and TRBJ2-1; no clear D. Trimming stripped 6 bases from V and 8 bases from J, with 14 bases between. CDR3 length equals 13 residues. CDR3 nucleotides: TGTGCCAGCAGGCCCGGCCAGTTGCATGAGCAGTTCTTC. It codes for CASRPGQLHEQFF.

This clonotype was detected a few times. V is TRBV20-1 and J is TRBJ2-7, with D tentatively TRBD2 (6 bases). The CDR3 extends over 13 amino acids. V lost 2 bases to trimming and J lost 11 bases, with 19 bases between them. Germline values: CDR1 DFQATT, CDR2 SNEGSKA (reference sequence). In nucleotides, the CDR3 is TGCAGTGCTAGATCCCGTGGGCGGGGACGTGAGTACTTC. It codes for CSARSRGRGREYF.

The chain couples TRBV18 to TRBJ2-5, with 8 nucleotides matching TRBD2. The CDR3 loop spans 15 amino acids. Trimming at V came to 3 bases and at J to 3 bases, leaving 6 bases not matched to a gene. Germline V gives CDR1 KGHSH, CDR2 LQKENI. This CDR3 reads CASSPRYGGEETQYF. CDR3 nucleotides: TGTGCCAGCTCACCCCGCTACGGGGGGGAAGAGACCCAGTACTTC.

This clonotype was detected many times. The chain recombines TRBV20-1 with TRBJ2-5, with D hard to call. CDR3 length equals 11 residues. The germline gives CDR1 DFQATT, CDR2 SNEGSKA (reference sequence). V was clipped by 3 bases and J by 0 bases, with 2 bases between them. The CDR3: CSARDQETQYF. The CDR3 DNA sequence: TGCAGTGCTAGGGACCAAGAGACCCAGTACTTC.